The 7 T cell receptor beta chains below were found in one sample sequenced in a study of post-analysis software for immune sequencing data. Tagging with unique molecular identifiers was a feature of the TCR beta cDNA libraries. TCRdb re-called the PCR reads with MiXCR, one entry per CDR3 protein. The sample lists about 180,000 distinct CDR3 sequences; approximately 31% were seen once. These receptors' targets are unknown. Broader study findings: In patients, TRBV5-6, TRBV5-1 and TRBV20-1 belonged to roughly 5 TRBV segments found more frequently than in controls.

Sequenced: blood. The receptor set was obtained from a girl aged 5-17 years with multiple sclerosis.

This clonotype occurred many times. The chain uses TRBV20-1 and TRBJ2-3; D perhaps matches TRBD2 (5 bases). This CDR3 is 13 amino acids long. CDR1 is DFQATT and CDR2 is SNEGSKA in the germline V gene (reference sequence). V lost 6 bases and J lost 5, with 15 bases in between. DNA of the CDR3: TGCAGTGCCCGCGGGCTAGTGGAAGATACGCAGTATTTT. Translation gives CSARGLVEDTQYF.

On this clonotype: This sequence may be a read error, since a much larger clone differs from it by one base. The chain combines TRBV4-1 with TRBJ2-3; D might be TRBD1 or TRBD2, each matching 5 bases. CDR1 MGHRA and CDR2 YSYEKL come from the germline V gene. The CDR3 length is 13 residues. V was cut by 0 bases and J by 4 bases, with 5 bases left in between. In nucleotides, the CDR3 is TGCGCCAGCAGCCAAGAGGGGGCAGATACGCAGTATTTT. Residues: CASSQEGADTQYF.

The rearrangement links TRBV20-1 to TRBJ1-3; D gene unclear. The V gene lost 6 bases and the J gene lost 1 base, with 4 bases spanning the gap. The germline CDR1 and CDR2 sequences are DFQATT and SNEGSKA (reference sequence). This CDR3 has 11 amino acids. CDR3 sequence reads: CSAQSGNTIYF. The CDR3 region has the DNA TGCAGTGCCCAGTCTGGAAACACCATATATTTT.

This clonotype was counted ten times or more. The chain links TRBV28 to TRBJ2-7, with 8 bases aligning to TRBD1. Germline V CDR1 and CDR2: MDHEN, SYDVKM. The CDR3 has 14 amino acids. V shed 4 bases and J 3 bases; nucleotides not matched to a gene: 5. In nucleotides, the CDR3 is TGTGCCAGCAGTTGGTCCGGGACAGGCTACGAGCAGTACTTC. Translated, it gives CASSWSGTGYEQYF.

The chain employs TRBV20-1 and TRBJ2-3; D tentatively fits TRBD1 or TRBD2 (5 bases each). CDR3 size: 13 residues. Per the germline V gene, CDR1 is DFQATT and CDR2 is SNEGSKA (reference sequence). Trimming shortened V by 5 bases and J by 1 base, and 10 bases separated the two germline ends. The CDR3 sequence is CSADRDRTDTQYF. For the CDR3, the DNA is TGCAGTGCTGATCGGGACCGCACAGATACGCAGTATTTT.

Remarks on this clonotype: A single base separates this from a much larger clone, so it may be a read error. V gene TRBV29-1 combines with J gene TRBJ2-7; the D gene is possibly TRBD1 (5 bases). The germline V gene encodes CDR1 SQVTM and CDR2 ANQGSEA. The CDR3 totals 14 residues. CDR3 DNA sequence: TGCGGCGGTTCAGGGTATCCCAGTACCTACGAGCAGTACTTC. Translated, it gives CGGSGYPSTYEQYF.

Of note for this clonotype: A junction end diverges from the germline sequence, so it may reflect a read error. The CDR3 DNA is TGCGCCAACAGCCAAGTGGCGGGAAACACAGATACGCAGTATTTT. It is translated as CANSQVAGNTDTQYF. The rearrangement uses TRBV4-1 and TRBJ2-3, with D possibly matching TRBD2 (6 bases). CDR3 length equals 15 residues. Germline V lookup: CDR1 MGHRA, CDR2 YSYEKL.